The 17 T cell receptor beta chains listed next were all sequenced from one sample in a study of T cell repertoires in cytomegalovirus infection. TCRdb used MiXCR to reprocess the reads, holding one entry per CDR3 protein. The data contain about 190,000 distinct CDR3 sequences, 25% to 30% of them singletons. Sample: PBMCs. These receptors were collected from a human donor in good health (CMV status not recorded). Some clones in this sample may be carry-over from other donors' samples.

The genes are TRBV15 and TRBJ2-2; D may be TRBD2 (7 bases). The germline V and J ends were trimmed by 0 bases and 1 base, with 15 bases remaining between them. This CDR3 region has 18 residues. Germline lookup yields CDR1 LNHNV and CDR2 YYDKDF (reference sequence). CDR3 region: CATSRDGGGQLNTGELFF. The CDR3 DNA reads as TGTGCCACCAGCAGAGATGGGGGGGGCCAGCTGAACACCGGGGAGCTGTTTTTT.

The rearrangement links TRBV19 to TRBJ1-1; perhaps TRBD1 as D (6 bases). Trimming left V 4 bases short and J 0 bases short, with 9 bases between. Germline V gene lookup returns CDR1 LNHDA and CDR2 SQIVND (reference sequence). The CDR3 loop spans 14 amino acids. CDR3 in DNA: TGTGCCAGTAGTACAAGGGACATGAACACTGAAGCTTTCTTT. Its translation: CASSTRDMNTEAFF. The full variable domain, in which reference TRBV19 and TRBJ1-1 provide the parts outside the CDR3, is DGGITQSPKYLFRKEGQNVTLSCEQNLNHDAMYWYRQDPGQGLRLIYYSQIVNDFQKGDIAEGYSVSREKKESFPLTVTSAQKNPTAFYLCASSTRDMNTEAFFGQGTRLTVV.

This clonotype was detected ten times or more. The V and J genes are TRBV7-8 and TRBJ1-5; D unresolved. CDR3 length equals 16 residues. Trimming took off 3 bases at V and 4 bases at J, with 16 bases between the two ends. The germline V gene encodes CDR1 SGHVS and CDR2 FQNEAQ. In DNA form, the CDR3 reads TGTGCCAGCAGCTTCGGTCGAACTTCCAGGAATCAGCCCCAGCATTTT. Its protein product is CASSFGRTSRNQPQHF.

Concerning this clonotype itself: Possible read error: a much larger clone is one base away. This chain uses TRBV7-2 with TRBJ1-2, with D perhaps TRBD1 (6 bases). V was trimmed by 1 base and J by 4 bases, leaving 13 bases between them. This CDR3 contains 15 residues. Per the germline V gene, CDR1 is SGHTA and CDR2 is FQGNSA. CDR3 amino acids: CASSLERGGSYGYTF. The CDR3 nucleotides are TGTGCCAGCAGCTTAGAGAGAGGGGGGAGCTATGGCTACACCTTC.

This clonotype has only a few counts. This chain joins TRBV6-5 and TRBJ2-1; TRBD1 aligns across 8 bases. CDR3 length equals 16 residues. Germline V gene data show CDR1 as MNHEY and CDR2 as SVGAGI. V lost 7 bases and J lost 2; bases outside the gene matches: 10. CDR3 residues: CASTPVGTGAYNEQFF. CDR3 nucleotide sequence: TGTGCCAGCACTCCCGTCGGGACAGGCGCCTACAATGAGCAGTTCTTC.

The genes are TRBV29-1 and TRBJ2-4; 8 bases agree with TRBD2. The CDR3 runs 11 residues. Germline trimming cut 6 bases from V and 7 bases from J; bases unmatched to any gene: 2. The germline gives CDR1 SQVTM, CDR2 ANQGSEA. CDR3 coding DNA: TGCAGCGTACCGGGGGGGAACATTCAGTACTTC. It encodes CSVPGGNIQYF. The full variable domain, completed using reference TRBV29-1 and TRBJ2-4, is SAVISQKPSRDICQRGTSLTIQCQVDSQVTMMFWYRQQPGQSLTLIATANQGSEATYESGFVIDKFPISRPNLTFSTLTVSNMSPEDSSIYLCSVPGGNIQYFGAGTRLSVL.

The chain couples TRBV19 to TRBJ1-1; D might be TRBD1 (6 bases). Germline CDR1 reads LNHDA; CDR2 reads SQIVND (reference sequence). The V and J ends lost 4 bases and 6 bases respectively, with 21 bases between them. The CDR3 has 16 amino acids. CDR3 amino acids: CASSKRAGAANAEAFF. DNA of the CDR3: TGTGCCAGTAGTAAGAGGGCAGGGGCGGCTAACGCTGAAGCTTTCTTT.

The chain uses TRBV7-2 and TRBJ2-3; D not certain. The CDR3 contains 14 residues. Trimming cost V 1 base and J 4 bases, with 9 bases left between them. CDR1 is SGHTA, CDR2 FQGNSA, per germline. Written as DNA, the CDR3 is TGTGCCAGCAGCTTAGTAGTCTTGGCAGATACGCAGTATTTT. Residues: CASSLVVLADTQYF.

Ten or more counts support this clonotype. The V call is TRBV7-2, the J call TRBJ1-2; 9 positions match TRBD1. The junction had 7 bases not matched to a gene; V was cut back by 1 base and J by 7 bases. Germline V gene sequence: CDR1 SGHTA, CDR2 FQGNSA. The CDR3 is 15 residues long. The CDR3 DNA is TGTGCCAGCAGCTTAGTCTGGACAGGGGATAGTGGCTACACCTTC. Encoded protein: CASSLVWTGDSGYTF. Variable domain in full (rest from reference TRBV7-2 and TRBJ1-2): GAGVSQSPSNKVTEKGKDVELRCDPISGHTALYWYRQSLGQGLEFLIYFQGNSAPDKSGLPSDRFSAERTGGSVSTLTIQRTQQEDSAVYLCASSLVWTGDSGYTFGSGTRLTVV.

The chain has TRBV27 and TRBJ2-1; possible D gene TRBD2, 5 bases. V was shortened by 3 bases and J by 5 bases, with 11 bases between the two germline ends. The CDR3 sequence is 14 residues long. Germline loops: CDR1 MNHEY, CDR2 SMNVEV (reference sequence). The CDR3 is CASSFGVRNNEQFF. In DNA form, the CDR3 reads TGTGCCAGCAGTTTCGGGGTAAGAAACAATGAGCAGTTCTTC.

In its sample, this clonotype was seen a few times. This chain uses TRBV12-3 or TRBV12-4 with TRBJ2-7, with D possibly TRBD1 on 6 matching bases. The V end was cut by 5 bases, the J end by 5 bases, with 13 bases between. The CDR3 length is 13 residues. This CDR3 is CASSRSRGDEQYF. CDR3 nucleotides: TGTGCCAGCAGTCGTTCCAGGGGTGACGAGCAGTACTTC.

This rearrangement joins TRBV11-2 to TRBJ2-7; TRBD1 matches at 8 bases. Germline trimming cut 3 bases from V and 6 bases from J; bases unmatched to any gene: 16. CDR1 and CDR2 from the germline V gene are SGHAT and FQNNGV. This CDR3 region has 17 residues. The CDR3 protein is CASSFFRQGSVLSEQYF. The CDR3 nucleotides are TGTGCCAGCAGCTTCTTTCGACAGGGGTCGGTTCTCTCCGAGCAGTACTTC.

Many counts were recorded for this clonotype. J is TRBJ1-1 and V is TRBV11-3; TRBD1 agrees at 8 bases. Per the germline V gene, CDR1 is SGHNT and CDR2 is YENEEA. The CDR3 runs to 14 residues. With 4 bases clipped from V and 1 base from J, the junction kept 2 bases outside the gene matches. Here the CDR3 DNA reads TGTGCCAGCAGCTCGGGGACAGGGAACACTGAAGCTTTCTTT. Its translation is CASSSGTGNTEAFF.

Worth noting for this clonotype: A clone one base away is much larger, so this may be a read error. The CDR3 carries no conserved terminal phenylalanine or tryptophan, so it likely arises from a read error. This chain joins TRBV6-6 and TRBJ2-2; weak D call: TRBD2 (6 bases). Germline CDR1 reads MNHNY; CDR2 reads SVGAGI (reference sequence). The V end lost 10 bases, the J end lost 4 bases, and 13 bases lay between the germline ends. The CDR3 is 13 residues long. CDR3 nucleotide sequence: TGTGCCACCTGGGGGGTGAGCACCGGGGAGCTGTTTTCT. This gives the protein CATWGVSTGELFS.

The sample holds a few counts of this clonotype. The chain recombines TRBV3-1 with TRBJ1-1; D remains ambiguous. Germline V CDR1 and CDR2: LGHDT, YNNKEL (reference sequence). V dropped 3 bases and J dropped 6 bases, with 11 bases sitting between them. CDR3 length: 13 residues. The CDR3 protein is CASSQIGSAEAFF. CDR3 DNA sequence: TGTGCCAGCAGCCAGATCGGAAGCGCTGAAGCTTTCTTT.

Many counts were recorded for this clonotype. The rearrangement joins TRBV7-2 to TRBJ2-7, with a weak D call TRBD1 (5 bases). Looked up from germline, CDR1 is SGHTA and CDR2 is FQGNSA. V gave up 1 base and J gave up 0 bases, with 13 bases separating them. CDR3 length: 16 residues. CDR3 nucleotide sequence: TGTGCCAGCAGCTTAGAGCAGGGCCTAAGCTCCTACGAGCAGTACTTC. Translation gives CASSLEQGLSSYEQYF.

In regard to this clonotype: This may be a read error: a much more frequent sequence differs by one nucleotide. The rearrangement uses TRBV12-3 or TRBV12-4 and TRBJ2-7; 7 nucleotides agree with TRBD1. The CDR3 has 14 amino acids. CDR3 in DNA: TGTGCCAGCAGTTCCTACAGGGGACACTACGAGCTGTACTTC. Residues: CASSSYRGHYELYF.